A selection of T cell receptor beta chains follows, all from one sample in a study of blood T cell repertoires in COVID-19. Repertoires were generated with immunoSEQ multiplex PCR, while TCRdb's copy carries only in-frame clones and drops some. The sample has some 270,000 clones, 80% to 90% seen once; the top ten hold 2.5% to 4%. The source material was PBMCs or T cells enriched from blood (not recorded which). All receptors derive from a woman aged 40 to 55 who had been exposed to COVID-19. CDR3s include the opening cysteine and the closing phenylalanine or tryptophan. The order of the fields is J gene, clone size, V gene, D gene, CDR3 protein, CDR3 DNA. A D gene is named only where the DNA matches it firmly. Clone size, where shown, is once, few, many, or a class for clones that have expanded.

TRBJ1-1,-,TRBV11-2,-,CASSLKGLGTEAFF,TGTGCCAGCAGCTTAAAGGGGCTGGGGACTGAAGCTTTCTTT
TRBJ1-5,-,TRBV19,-,CASSPQGSNQPQHF,TGTGCCAGTAGCCCACAGGGTAGCAATCAGCCCCAGCATTTT
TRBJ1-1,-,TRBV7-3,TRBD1,CASSTQPGQPPNTEAFF,TGTGCCAGCAGCACCCAACCGGGACAGCCGCCGAACACTGAAGCTTTCTTT
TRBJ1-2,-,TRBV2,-,CASRLRVIGGDGYTF,TGTGCCAGCAGATTGAGGGTCATTGGCGGGGATGGCTACACCTTC
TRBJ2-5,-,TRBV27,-,CASGPLWTGQETQYF,TGTGCCAGCGGACCACTGTGGACGGGACAAGAGACCCAGTACTTC
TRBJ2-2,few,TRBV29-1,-,CSVGPPGRTGELFF,TGCAGCGTTGGACCCCCGGGTAGGACCGGGGAGCTGTTTTTT
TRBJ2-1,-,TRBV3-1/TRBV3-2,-,CASSSRGGNEQFF,TGTGCCAGCAGCTCCCGAGGTGGCAATGAGCAGTTCTTC
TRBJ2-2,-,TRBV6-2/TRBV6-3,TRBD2,CASSQTKLAMGGELFF,TGTGCCAGCAGTCAAACGAAACTAGCGATGGGCGGGGAGCTGTTTTTT
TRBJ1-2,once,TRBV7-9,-,CASSLAGYGYTF,TGTGCCAGCAGTTTGGCGGGTTATGGCTACACCTTC
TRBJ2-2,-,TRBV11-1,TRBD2,CASSMGLAGAGELFF,TGTGCCAGCAGCATGGGACTAGCGGGGGCCGGGGAGCTGTTTTTT
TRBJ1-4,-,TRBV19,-,CASSIQGILINEKLFF,TGTGCCAGTAGTATCCAGGGGATCCTCATTAATGAAAAACTGTTTTTT
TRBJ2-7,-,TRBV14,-,CASSQVAGMSYEQYF,TGTGCCAGCAGCCAAGTAGCCGGAATGTCCTACGAGCAGTACTTC
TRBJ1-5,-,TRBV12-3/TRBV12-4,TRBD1,CASSLDRVQPQHF,TGTGCCAGCAGCCTAGACAGGGTTCAGCCCCAGCATTTT
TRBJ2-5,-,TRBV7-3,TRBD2,CASSPGTSGVGTQYF,TGTGCCAGCAGCCCCGGGACTAGCGGGGTCGGGACCCAGTACTTC
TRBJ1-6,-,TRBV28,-,CASSRTGNSPLHF,TGTGCCAGCAGCCGAACAGGGAATTCACCCCTCCACTTT
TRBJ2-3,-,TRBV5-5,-,CASSFSNSGTQYF,TGTGCCAGCAGCTTTTCGAACTCGGGTACGCAGTATTTT
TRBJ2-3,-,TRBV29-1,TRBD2,CSVHLTSGGSTDTQYF,TGCAGCGTACACCTGACTAGCGGGGGGAGCACAGATACGCAGTATTTT
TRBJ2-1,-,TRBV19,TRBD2,CASRSGAYNEQFF,TGTGCCAGTAGAAGCGGGGCTTACAATGAGCAGTTCTTC
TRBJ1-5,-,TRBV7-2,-,CASRSAGSQPQHF,TGTGCCAGCCGCAGCGCAGGGTCTCAGCCCCAGCATTTT
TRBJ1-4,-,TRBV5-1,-,CASSLEQDGKLFF,TGCGCCAGCAGCTTGGAACAGGATGGCAAACTGTTTTTT
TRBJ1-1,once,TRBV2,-,CASSEINRVAPNTEAFF,TGTGCCAGCAGTGAAATTAACAGGGTGGCCCCGAACACTGAAGCTTTCTTT
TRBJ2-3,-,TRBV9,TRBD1,CASSVDDRGRTDTQYF,TGTGCCAGCAGCGTAGACGACAGGGGTCGGACAGATACGCAGTATTTT
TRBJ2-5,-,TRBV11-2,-,CASSLELLGAETGETQYF,TGTGCCAGCAGCTTAGAGCTTCTTGGTGCGGAAACAGGCGAGACCCAGTACTTC
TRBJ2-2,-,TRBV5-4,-,CASSFSGELFF,TGTGCCAGCAGCTTTAGCGGGGAGCTGTTTTTT
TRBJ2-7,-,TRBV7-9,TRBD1,CASSSTGTGSYEQYF,TGTGCCAGCAGCTCAACCGGGACAGGGAGCTACGAGCAGTACTTC
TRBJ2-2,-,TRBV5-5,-,CASSSTGSSPGELFF,TGTGCCAGCAGCTCTACAGGGTCCAGCCCCGGGGAGCTGTTTTTT
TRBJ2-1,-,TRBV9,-,CASSVGVAGNPYNEQFF,TGTGCCAGCAGCGTAGGAGTGGCGGGAAACCCCTACAATGAGCAGTTCTTC
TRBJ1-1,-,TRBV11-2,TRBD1,CASSPGQVLNTEAFF,TGTGCCAGCAGCCCAGGACAGGTCTTGAACACTGAAGCTTTCTTT
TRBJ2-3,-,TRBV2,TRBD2,CASSETLGGESDTQYF,TGTGCCAGCAGTGAGACACTGGGAGGGGAGTCAGATACGCAGTATTTT
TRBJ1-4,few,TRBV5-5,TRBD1,CASSKGTGKTNEKLFF,TGTGCCAGCAGCAAGGGGACAGGGAAGACTAATGAAAAACTGTTTTTT
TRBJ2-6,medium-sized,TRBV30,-,CACQTVANVLTF,TGTGCCTGCCAAACTGTAGCCAACGTCCTGACTTTC
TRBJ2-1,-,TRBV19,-,CASSRSGGVPNDEQFF,TGTGCCAGTAGCCGCTCCGGAGGGGTCCCGAACGATGAGCAGTTCTTC
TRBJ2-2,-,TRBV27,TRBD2,CASSYLRGAGELFF,TGTGCCAGCAGTTACTTGCGGGGGGCCGGGGAGCTGTTTTTT
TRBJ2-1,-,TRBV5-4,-,CASSLDSITVYNEQFF,TGTGCCAGCAGCTTGGACTCCATAACTGTCTACAATGAGCAGTTCTTC
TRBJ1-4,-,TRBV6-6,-,CASSYVSRTTNEKLFF,TGTGCCAGCAGTTACGTTTCCAGAACAACTAATGAAAAACTGTTTTTT
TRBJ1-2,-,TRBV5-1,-,CASSLGDTYGYTF,TGTGCCAGCAGCTTGGGGGACACGTATGGCTACACCTTC
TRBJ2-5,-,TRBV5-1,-,CASSSGLEADVAQETQYF,TGCGCCAGCAGCTCAGGCCTGGAGGCAGATGTGGCCCAAGAGACCCAGTACTTC
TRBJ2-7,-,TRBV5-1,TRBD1,CASSLTGTGIFGQYF,TGCGCCAGCAGTCTGACCGGGACAGGGATCTTTGGGCAGTACTTC
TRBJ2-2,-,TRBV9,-,CASSPRRITGELFF,TGTGCCAGCAGCCCGCGGAGGATTACCGGGGAGCTGTTTTTT
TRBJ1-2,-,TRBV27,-,CASSPKPLGGFHGYTF,TGTGCCAGCAGTCCGAAACCCTTAGGAGGGTTCCATGGCTACACCTTC
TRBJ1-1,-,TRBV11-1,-,CASSPYTGMNTEAFF,TGTGCCAGCAGCCCGTATACAGGGATGAACACTGAAGCTTTCTTT
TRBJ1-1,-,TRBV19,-,CASSTLGGGTEAFF,TGTGCCAGTAGCACCTTAGGGGGGGGCACTGAAGCTTTCTTT
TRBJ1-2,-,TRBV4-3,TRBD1,CASSSTGQGRYGYTF,TGCGCCAGCAGCTCCACCGGACAGGGGCGCTATGGCTACACCTTC
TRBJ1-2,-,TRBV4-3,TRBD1,CASSQEGQGGYGYTF,TGCGCCAGCAGCCAAGAAGGACAGGGGGGCTATGGCTACACCTTC
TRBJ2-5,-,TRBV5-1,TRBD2,CASSPWGLAGSVGETQYF,TGTGCCAGCAGCCCTTGGGGACTAGCGGGGAGCGTAGGAGAGACCCAGTACTTC
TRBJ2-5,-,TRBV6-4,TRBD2,CASSETAGDQETQYF,TGTGCCAGCAGTGAGACAGCGGGGGATCAAGAGACCCAGTACTTC
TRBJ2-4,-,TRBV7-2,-,CASSPQARLDGAKNIQYF,TGTGCCAGCAGCCCGCAAGCCCGACTAGATGGAGCCAAAAACATTCAGTACTTC
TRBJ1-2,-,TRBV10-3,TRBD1,CAITLGTGGNYGYTF,TGTGCCATCACTTTGGGGACAGGGGGAAACTATGGCTACACCTTC
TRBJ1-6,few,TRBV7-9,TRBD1,CASSYGTGGDSPLHF,TGTGCCAGCAGCTATGGGACAGGGGGAGATTCACCCCTCCACTTT
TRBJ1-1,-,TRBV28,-,CASSPTGRNTEAFF,TGTGCCAGCAGCCCTACAGGGCGGAACACTGAAGCTTTCTTT
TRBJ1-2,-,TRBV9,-,CASSLREGTGYGYTF,TGTGCCAGCAGCCTCCGAGAGGGTACCGGCTATGGCTACACCTTC
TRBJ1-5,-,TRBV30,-,CAWSLGGGQPQHF,TGTGCCTGGAGTTTAGGGGGAGGGCAGCCCCAGCATTTT